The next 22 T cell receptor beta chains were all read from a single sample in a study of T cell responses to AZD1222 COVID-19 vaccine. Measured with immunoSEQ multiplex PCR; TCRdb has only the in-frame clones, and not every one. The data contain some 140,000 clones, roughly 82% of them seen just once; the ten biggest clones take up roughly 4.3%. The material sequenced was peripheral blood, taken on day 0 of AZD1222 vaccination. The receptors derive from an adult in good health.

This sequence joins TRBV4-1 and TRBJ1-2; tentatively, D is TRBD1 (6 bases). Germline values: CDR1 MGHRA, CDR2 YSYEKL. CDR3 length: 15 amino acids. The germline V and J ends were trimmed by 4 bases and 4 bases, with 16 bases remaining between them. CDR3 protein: CASSPSQGQSYGYTF. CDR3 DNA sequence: TGCGCCAGCAGCCCATCTCAGGGGCAAAGCTATGGCTACACCTTC.

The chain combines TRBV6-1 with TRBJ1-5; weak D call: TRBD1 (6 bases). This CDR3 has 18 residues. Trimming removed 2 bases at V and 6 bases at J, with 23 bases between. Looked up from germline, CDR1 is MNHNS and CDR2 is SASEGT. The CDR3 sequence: CASSEPPLTGKTSQPQHF. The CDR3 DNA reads TGTGCCAGCAGTGAACCTCCATTGACAGGTAAAACTTCTCAGCCCCAGCATTTT.

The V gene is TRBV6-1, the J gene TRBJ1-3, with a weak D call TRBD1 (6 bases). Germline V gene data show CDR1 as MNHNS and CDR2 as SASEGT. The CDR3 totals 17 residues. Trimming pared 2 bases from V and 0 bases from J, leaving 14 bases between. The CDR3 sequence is CASSEIMGRGSGNTIYF. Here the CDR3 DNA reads TGTGCCAGCAGTGAAATAATGGGCAGGGGCTCTGGAAACACCATATATTTT.

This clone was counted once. DNA for the CDR3: TGTGCCAGCAGCAGGGACAGAATCGGGAACACTGAAGCTTTCTTT. This sequence encodes CASSRDRIGNTEAFF. The chain combines TRBV11-2 with TRBJ1-1, with 7 bases aligning to TRBD1. The CDR3 has 15 residues. Trimming removed 5 bases from V and 1 base from J; junction bases left unmatched: 7. The germline gives CDR1 SGHAT, CDR2 FQNNGV.

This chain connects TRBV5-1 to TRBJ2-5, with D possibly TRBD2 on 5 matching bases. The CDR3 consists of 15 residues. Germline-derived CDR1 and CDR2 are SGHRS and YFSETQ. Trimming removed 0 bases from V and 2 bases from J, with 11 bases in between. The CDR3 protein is CASSLVRVPQETQYF. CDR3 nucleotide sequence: TGCGCCAGCAGCTTGGTGCGGGTACCTCAAGAGACCCAGTACTTC.

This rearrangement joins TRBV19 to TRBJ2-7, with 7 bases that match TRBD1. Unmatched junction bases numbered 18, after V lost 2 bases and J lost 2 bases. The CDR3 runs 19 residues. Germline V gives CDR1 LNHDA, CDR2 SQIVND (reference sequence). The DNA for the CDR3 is TGTGCCAGTAGTATAAGACTCCCCGCCCGACAGGGAATTACCTACGAGCAGTACTTC. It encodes CASSIRLPARQGITYEQYF. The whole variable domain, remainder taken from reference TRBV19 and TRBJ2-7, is DGGITQSPKYLFRKEGQNVTLSCEQNLNHDAMYWYRQDPGQGLRLIYYSQIVNDFQKGDIAEGYSVSREKKESFPLTVTSAQKNPTAFYLCASSIRLPARQGITYEQYFGPGTRLTVT.

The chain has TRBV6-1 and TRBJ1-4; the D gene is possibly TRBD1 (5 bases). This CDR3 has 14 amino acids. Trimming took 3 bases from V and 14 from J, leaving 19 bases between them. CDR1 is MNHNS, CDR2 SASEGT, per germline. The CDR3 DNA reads TGTGCCAGCAGTGATTTGGCAGGGAGGCCGCGGCTGTTTTTT. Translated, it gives CASSDLAGRPRLFF.

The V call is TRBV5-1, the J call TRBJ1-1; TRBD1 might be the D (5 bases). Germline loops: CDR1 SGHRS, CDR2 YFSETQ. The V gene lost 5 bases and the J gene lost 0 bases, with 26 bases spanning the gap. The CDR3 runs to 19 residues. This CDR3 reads CASRRDSGRRGKVNTEAFF. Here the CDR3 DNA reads TGCGCCAGCAGACGTGACTCAGGGAGGCGCGGGAAGGTGAACACTGAAGCTTTCTTT.

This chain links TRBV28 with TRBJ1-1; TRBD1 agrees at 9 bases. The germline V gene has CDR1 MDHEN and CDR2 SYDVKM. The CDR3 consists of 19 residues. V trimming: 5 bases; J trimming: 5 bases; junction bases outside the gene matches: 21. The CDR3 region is CASSPSPGQGKRALTEAFF. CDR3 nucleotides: TGTGCCAGCAGTCCGAGCCCGGGACAGGGAAAACGGGCGCTGACTGAAGCTTTCTTT.

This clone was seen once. The CDR3 is CASGKTGWGGYTF. In DNA form, the CDR3 reads TGTGCCAGCGGAAAGACAGGGTGGGGTGGCTACACCTTC. The chain couples TRBV28 to TRBJ1-2; 7 positions agree with TRBD1. The CDR3 contains 13 residues. Germline trimming cut 8 bases from V and 7 bases from J; bases unmatched to any gene: 10. Germline V gives CDR1 MDHEN, CDR2 SYDVKM.

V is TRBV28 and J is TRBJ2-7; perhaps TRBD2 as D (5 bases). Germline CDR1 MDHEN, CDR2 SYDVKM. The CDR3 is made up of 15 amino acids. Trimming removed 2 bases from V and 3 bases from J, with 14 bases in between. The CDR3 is CASSLARPGYYEQYF. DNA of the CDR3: TGTGCCAGCAGTTTAGCTAGACCGGGATACTACGAGCAGTACTTC. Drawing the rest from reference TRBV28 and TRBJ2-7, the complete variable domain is DVKVTQSSRYLVKRTGEKVFLECVQDMDHENMFWYRQDPGLGLRLIYFSYDVKMKEKGDIPEGYSVSREKKERFSLILESASTNQTSMYLCASSLARPGYYEQYFGPGTRLTVT.

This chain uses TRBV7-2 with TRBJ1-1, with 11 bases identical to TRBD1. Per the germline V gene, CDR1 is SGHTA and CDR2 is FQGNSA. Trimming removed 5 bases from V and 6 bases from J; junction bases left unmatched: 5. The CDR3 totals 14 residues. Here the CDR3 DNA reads TGTGCCAGCAGCCCCCGGACAGGGGGCTCTGAAGCTTTCTTT. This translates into CASSPRTGGSEAFF.

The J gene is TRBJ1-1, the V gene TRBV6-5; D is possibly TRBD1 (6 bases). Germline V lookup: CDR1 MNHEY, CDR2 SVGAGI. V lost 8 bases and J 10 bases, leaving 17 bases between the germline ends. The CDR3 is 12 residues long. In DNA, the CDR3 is TGTGCCAGCTCGATGGGGGGCCGGGGAGCTTTCTTT. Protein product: CASSMGGRGAFF.

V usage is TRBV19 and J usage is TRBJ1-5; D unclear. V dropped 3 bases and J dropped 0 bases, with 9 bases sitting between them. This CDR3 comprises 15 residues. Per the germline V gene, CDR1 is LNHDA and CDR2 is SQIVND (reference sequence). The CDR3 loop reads CASSMGRNSNQPQHF. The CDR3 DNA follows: TGTGCCAGTAGTATGGGCCGGAATAGCAATCAGCCCCAGCATTTT.

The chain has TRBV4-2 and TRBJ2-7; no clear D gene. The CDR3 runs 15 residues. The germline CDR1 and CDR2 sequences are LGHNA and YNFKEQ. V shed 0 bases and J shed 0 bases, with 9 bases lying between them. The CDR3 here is CASSQDVVSSYEQYF. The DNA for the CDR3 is TGTGCCAGCAGCCAAGATGTTGTGTCCTCCTACGAGCAGTACTTC.

CDR3 sequence reads: CASSLAGGNEKLFF. For the CDR3, the DNA is TGTGCCAGCAGTTTGGCAGGAGGAAATGAAAAACTGTTTTTT. This chain joins TRBV28 and TRBJ1-4; no clear D gene. This CDR3 comprises 14 residues. V was trimmed by 3 bases and J by 5 bases, leaving 10 bases between them. Germline V gene sequence: CDR1 MDHEN, CDR2 SYDVKM.

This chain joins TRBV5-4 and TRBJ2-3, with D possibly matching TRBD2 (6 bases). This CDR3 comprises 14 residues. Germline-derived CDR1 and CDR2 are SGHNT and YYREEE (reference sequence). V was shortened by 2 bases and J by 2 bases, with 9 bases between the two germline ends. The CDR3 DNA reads TGTGCCAGCAGCTTTCGGGGGAACACAGATACGCAGTATTTT. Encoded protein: CASSFRGNTDTQYF.

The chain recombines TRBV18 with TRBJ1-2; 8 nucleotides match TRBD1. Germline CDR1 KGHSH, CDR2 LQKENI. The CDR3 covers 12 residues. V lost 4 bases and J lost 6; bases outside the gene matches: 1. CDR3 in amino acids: CASSRDRNGYTF. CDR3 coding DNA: TGTGCCAGCTCACGGGACAGGAATGGCTACACCTTC.

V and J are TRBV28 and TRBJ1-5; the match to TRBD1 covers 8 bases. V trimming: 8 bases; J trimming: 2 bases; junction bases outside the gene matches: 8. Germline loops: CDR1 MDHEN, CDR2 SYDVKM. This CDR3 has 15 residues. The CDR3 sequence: CASAWTGLRNQPQHF. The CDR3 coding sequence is TGTGCCAGCGCTTGGACAGGGCTTCGCAATCAGCCCCAGCATTTT.

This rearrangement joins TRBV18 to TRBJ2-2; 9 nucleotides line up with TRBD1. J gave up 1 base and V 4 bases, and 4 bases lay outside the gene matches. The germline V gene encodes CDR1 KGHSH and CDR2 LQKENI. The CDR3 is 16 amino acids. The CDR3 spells CASSLQGARNTGELFF. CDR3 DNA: TGTGCCAGCTCACTACAGGGGGCGAGGAACACCGGGGAGCTGTTTTTT.

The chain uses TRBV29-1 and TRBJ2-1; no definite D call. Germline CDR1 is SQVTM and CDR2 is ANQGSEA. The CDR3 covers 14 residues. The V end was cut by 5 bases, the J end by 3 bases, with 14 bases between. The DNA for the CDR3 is TGCAGCGTTCGTCCCCCTTTAAACTACAATGAGCAGTTCTTC. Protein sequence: CSVRPPLNYNEQFF.

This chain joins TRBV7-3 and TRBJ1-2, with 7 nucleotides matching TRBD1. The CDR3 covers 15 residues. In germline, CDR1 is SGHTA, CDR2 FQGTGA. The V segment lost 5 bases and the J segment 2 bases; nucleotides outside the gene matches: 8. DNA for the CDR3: TGTGCCAGCAGCCCTACAGGGGATATCAACTATGGCTACACCTTC. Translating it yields CASSPTGDINYGYTF.